The 20 T cell receptor beta chains given below trace back to one sample, sequenced in a study of neurological immune-mediated disorders. Noted time point: longitudinal time-point 2. TCRdb fed the 5' RACE reads into MiXCR, producing one record per CDR3 protein. The sample comprises some 100,000 distinct CDR3 sequences, 13% of which are singletons, and around 5% rests with the top ten. The sequenced sample was PBMCs. Receptors were obtained from a female donor with HTLV-1-associated myelopathy (HAM/TSP).

This clonotype was observed many times. The genes are TRBV2 and TRBJ2-2; D may match TRBD1 or TRBD2 (5 bases each). Trimming removed 7 bases from V and 2 bases from J, with 14 bases in between. This CDR3 region has 15 residues. Germline lookup yields CDR1 SNHLY and CDR2 FYNNEI. CDR3 sequence (DNA): TGTGCCAGCACCGGGGCCGGGAAAAACACCGGGGAGCTGTTTTTT. Translated: CASTGAGKNTGELFF.

This clonotype was found many times. For the CDR3, the DNA is TGTGCCAGCAAAGACGGGGCCTACGAGCAGTACTTC. It is translated as CASKDGAYEQYF. The J gene is TRBJ2-7, the V gene TRBV2; TRBD2 might be the D (5 bases). V was clipped by 7 bases and J by 2 bases, with 9 bases between them. The CDR3 consists of 12 residues. Germline assignment: CDR1 SNHLY and CDR2 FYNNEI.

CDR3 loop: CAISEDPSWANVLTF. The DNA of the CDR3 is TGTGCCATCAGTGAGGACCCTTCTTGGGCCAACGTCCTGACTTTC. The genes are TRBV10-3 and TRBJ2-6; D not certain. CDR3 length: 15 residues. Germline V gene sequence: CDR1 ENHRY, CDR2 SYGVKD. V was shortened by 2 bases and J by 5 bases, with 10 bases between the two germline ends.

This clonotype was seen repeatedly, ten times or more. The CDR3, as DNA: TGTGCCAGCAGCAGACGGCAGGGCTCTGGCCCGAACACCGGGGAGCTGTTTTTT. This encodes CASSRRQGSGPNTGELFF. The J gene is TRBJ2-2, the V gene TRBV9, with a possible D match to TRBD1 (5 bases). This CDR3 has 18 residues. CDR1 and CDR2 from the germline V gene are SGDLS and YYNGEE. Trimming took 4 bases from V and 0 from J, leaving 19 bases between them.

This clonotype showed up many times. The chain uses TRBV9 and TRBJ2-7; the match to TRBD1 covers 8 bases. CDR1 and CDR2 (germline): SGDLS, YYNGEE. Trimming at V came to 4 bases and at J to 6 bases, leaving 9 bases not matched to a gene. CDR3 length: 14 residues. CDR3 nucleotide sequence: TGTGCCAGCAGCAAGGGACAGGCCAGGGGCGAGCAGTACTTC. Its translation: CASSKGQARGEQYF.

This clonotype was observed at least ten times. The rearrangement uses TRBV11-2 and TRBJ2-3; 8 bases match TRBD2. The CDR3 has 14 amino acids. Looked up from germline, CDR1 is SGHAT and CDR2 is FQNNGV. V trimming: 3 bases; J trimming: 5 bases; junction bases outside the gene matches: 4. The CDR3 DNA is TGTGCCAGCAGCTTCAAGCGGGGGAGAGATACGCAGTATTTT. Its translation is CASSFKRGRDTQYF.

This clonotype appeared many times. The genes are TRBV5-1 and TRBJ2-3, with D unclear. The length of the CDR3 is 15 residues. Trimming removed 0 bases from V and 0 bases from J, with 8 bases in between. Germline lookup yields CDR1 SGHRS and CDR2 YFSETQ. The CDR3 coding sequence is TGCGCCAGCAGCTTGGGGGTCAGAAGCACAGATACGCAGTATTTT. Its protein product is CASSLGVRSTDTQYF.

There are many counts of this clonotype. The CDR3 reads CASSDRLAGDTGELFF. The CDR3 nucleotides are TGTGCCAGCAGCGACAGACTAGCGGGGGACACCGGGGAGCTGTTTTTT. This chain uses TRBV14 with TRBJ2-2; 12 bases fit TRBD2. Trimming took 5 bases from V and 3 from J; bases not matched to a gene: 4. Per germline, CDR1 SGHDN and CDR2 FVKESK. The CDR3 is made up of 16 amino acids. Supplemented by reference TRBV14 and TRBJ2-2, the full variable domain reads EAGVTQFPSHSVIEKGQTVTLRCDPISGHDNLYWYRRVMGKEIKFLLHFVKESKQDESGMPNNRFLAERTGGTYSTLKVQPAELEDSGVYFCASSDRLAGDTGELFFGEGSRLTVL.

The table lists this clonotype with many counts. This chain connects TRBV3-1 to TRBJ1-6; D might be TRBD1 (5 bases). The V end was cut by 4 bases, the J end by 11 bases, with 15 bases between. In germline, CDR1 is LGHDT, CDR2 YNNKEL (reference sequence). The CDR3 loop spans 14 amino acids. The CDR3 DNA sequence: TGTGCCAGCAGCCCTGGGGGGGTCCGGACACCCCTCCACTTT. This translates into CASSPGGVRTPLHF.

This clonotype was recorded many times. CDR3 nucleotides: TGCGCCAGCAGCCAAACCCCCCAGTCCGGAAGGCAGTTCTTC. Its protein is CASSQTPQSGRQFF. The J gene is TRBJ2-1, the V gene TRBV4-1, with D uncertain. Germline lookup yields CDR1 MGHRA and CDR2 YSYEKL. This CDR3 spans 14 amino acids. With 2 bases removed from V and 12 bases from J, the gap between germline ends came to 17 bases.

J is TRBJ2-7 and V is TRBV2; 7 bases map to TRBD1. The germline V gene encodes CDR1 SNHLY and CDR2 FYNNEI. Trimming cost V 7 bases and J 1 base; bases outside gene matches: 4. The CDR3 runs to 13 residues. CDR3 sequence (DNA): TGTGCCAGCACCTCGGACAGGTCCTACGAGCAGTACTTC. Its translation is CASTSDRSYEQYF.

Ten or more counts support this clonotype. The rearrangement links TRBV5-1 to TRBJ1-1; weak D call: TRBD1 (6 bases). Germline values: CDR1 SGHRS, CDR2 YFSETQ. Trimming removed 5 bases at V and 7 bases at J, with 12 bases between. The length of the CDR3 is 12 residues. The DNA of the CDR3 is TGCGCCAGCAGGGAAACAGGGAATGAAGCTTTCTTT. Translated, it gives CASRETGNEAFF.

This clonotype was recorded at least ten times. The chain couples TRBV7-2 to TRBJ2-7; tentative D call: TRBD1 (6 bases). V lost 6 bases, J lost 1 base, and 16 bases lay in between. Germline-derived CDR1 and CDR2 are SGHTA and FQGNSA. The CDR3 has 15 amino acids. CDR3 nucleotide sequence: TGTGCCAGCAGATCCCAGCGGACAGCATCCTACGAGCAGTACTTC. Amino acids: CASRSQRTASYEQYF. The full variable domain, rest sourced from reference TRBV7-2 and TRBJ2-7, is GAGVSQSPSNKVTEKGKDVELRCDPISGHTALYWYRQSLGQGLEFLIYFQGNSAPDKSGLPSDRFSAERTGGSVSTLTIQRTQQEDSAVYLCASRSQRTASYEQYFGPGTRLTVT.

The V gene is TRBV12-3 or TRBV12-4, the J gene TRBJ2-3, with 12 bases identical to TRBD2. The CDR3 contains 15 residues. V was pared by 2 bases and J by 6 bases, with 3 bases of the junction left unmatched. For the CDR3, the DNA is TGTGCCAGCAGTTTAAGGACTAGCGGGGAGGATACGCAGTATTTT. It translates to CASSLRTSGEDTQYF.

This clonotype appeared many times. V is TRBV7-9 and J is TRBJ2-2, with 12 bases fitting TRBD2. The V segment lost 7 bases and the J segment 6 bases; nucleotides outside the gene matches: 6. In germline, CDR1 is SEHNR, CDR2 FQNEAQ (reference sequence). This CDR3 contains 15 residues. The CDR3 DNA follows: TGTGCCAGCACCCTAGCGGGGGGGCCGCCCGGGGAGCTGTTTTTT. Translating it yields CASTLAGGPPGELFF.

There are many counts of this clonotype. The V and J genes are TRBV2 and TRBJ2-2; D is ambiguous. Germline V gene data show CDR1 as SNHLY and CDR2 as FYNNEI. The CDR3 extends over 13 amino acids. Trimming removed 6 bases from V and 2 bases from J, with 7 bases in between. The CDR3, as DNA: TGTGCCAGCAGGAGGCAAAACACCGGGGAGCTGTTTTTT. Translation: CASRRQNTGELFF.

This clonotype has at least ten counts. The gene calls are TRBV25-1 and TRBJ2-6; the match to TRBD1 covers 9 bases. Germline loops: CDR1 MGHDK, CDR2 SYGVNS. V lost 7 bases, J lost 3 bases, and 13 bases stayed unmatched. The CDR3 spans 18 residues. CDR3 region: CASTVAGTGPYGANVLTF. CDR3 bases: TGTGCCAGCACAGTTGCAGGGACAGGGCCTTATGGGGCCAACGTCCTGACTTTC.

This clonotype occurred many times. V is TRBV6-1 and J is TRBJ2-6; tentatively, D is TRBD1 (5 bases). This CDR3 comprises 15 residues. CDR1 and CDR2 from the germline V gene are MNHNS and SASEGT. V shed 5 bases and J shed 4 bases, with 12 bases lying between them. CDR3 region: CASSPRTSGANVLTF. The CDR3 region has the DNA TGTGCCAGCAGTCCGCGGACATCAGGGGCCAACGTCCTGACTTTC.

This clonotype came up many times. The chain carries TRBV28 and TRBJ2-7; tentatively, D is TRBD2 (6 bases). Trimming took off 5 bases at V and 5 bases at J, with 13 bases between the two ends. Germline V gene sequence: CDR1 MDHEN, CDR2 SYDVKM. The length of the CDR3 is 13 residues. CDR3 loop: CASSLRGRHEQYF. CDR3 in DNA: TGTGCCAGCAGTCTGCGGGGACGACACGAGCAGTACTTC.

This rearrangement joins TRBV5-1 to TRBJ2-1; a weak D match, TRBD1 (5 bases). Trimming took 5 bases from V and 7 from J, leaving 16 bases between them. Germline V gives CDR1 SGHRS, CDR2 YFSETQ. This CDR3 spans 14 amino acids. DNA of the CDR3: TGCGCCAGCAGTCCTACTCTCAGGGAAAATGAGCAGTTCTTC. Translated, it gives CASSPTLRENEQFF.